The source of this T cell receptor (beta chain) is a study of blood T cell repertoires in COVID-19. Here immunoSEQ multiplex PCR was the method, and the copy in TCRdb shows in-frame clones only, minus some. The table includes roughly 250,000 clones, 80% to 85% detected once. Germline V gives CDR1 MDHEN, CDR2 SYDVKM. This CDR3 comprises 13 residues. Trimming at V came to 6 bases and at J to 1 base, leaving 3 bases not matched to a gene. Points on this clone: At the DNA level, this CDR3 is encoded by other sequences in the same sample as well.

The chain combines TRBV28 with TRBJ2-7; 7 bases are shared with TRBD1. This TCR derives from a woman aged 40-49 years who had recovered from COVID-19. Source material: peripheral blood. The CDR3 sequence is CASSPGQSYEQYF. The CDR3 bases are TGTGCCAGCAGCCCGGGACAGTCCTACGAGCAGTACTTC.